Below, 29 T cell receptor beta chains from the same sample are listed, as sequenced in a study of T cells in localized non-small cell lung cancer. TCRdb's table, derived via immunoSEQ multiplex PCR, lists solely in-frame clones and lacks some. The sample records roughly 67,000 clones, almost 85% being singletons. Here the sequenced sample was peripheral blood, taken before any cancer treatment. The receptors here all came from a female donor over 55 with stage I lung adenocarcinoma.

The V gene is TRBV19, the J gene TRBJ1-2; no clear D. The germline V and J ends were trimmed by 9 bases and 2 bases, with 13 bases remaining between them. Germline CDR1 is LNHDA and CDR2 is SQIVND (reference sequence). This CDR3 region has 13 residues. CDR3 amino acids: CASTLVRNYGYTF. CDR3 DNA: TGTGCCAGCACCCTGGTGAGGAACTATGGCTACACCTTC.

J is TRBJ2-5 and V is TRBV18; 7 bases line up with TRBD2. The germline CDR1 and CDR2 sequences are KGHSH and LQKENI. The CDR3 has 13 residues. V was clipped by 6 bases and J by 4 bases; unmatched bases: 5. The CDR3 here is CASSWDYGETQYF. The CDR3 region has the DNA TGTGCCAGCTCCTGGGACTACGGAGAGACCCAGTACTTC.

This clone came up once. The chain combines TRBV19 with TRBJ1-4; no reliable D call. Trimming removed 2 bases from V and 0 bases from J, with 10 bases in between. This CDR3 is 16 amino acids long. Germline loops: CDR1 LNHDA, CDR2 SQIVND (reference sequence). Here the CDR3 reads CASSILSGSTNEKLFF. The CDR3 nucleotides are TGTGCCAGTAGTATATTATCGGGCTCAACTAATGAAAAACTGTTTTTT.

In this sample, this clone turned up once. Here the CDR3 reads CASSERGGLGFQETQYF. DNA of the CDR3: TGTGCCAGCAGTGAAAGAGGGGGACTAGGGTTTCAAGAGACCCAGTACTTC. This chain uses TRBV6-1 with TRBJ2-5; 8 positions agree with TRBD2. Trimming removed 2 bases from V and 2 bases from J; junction bases left unmatched: 10. Per the germline V gene, CDR1 is MNHNS and CDR2 is SASEGT. The CDR3 length is 17 residues.

The V call is TRBV11-2, the J call TRBJ2-7; 8 bases align to TRBD1. The ends lost 2 bases at V and 2 bases at J; junction bases unmatched: 5. The CDR3 spans 15 residues. CDR1 and CDR2 from the germline V gene are SGHAT and FQNNGV. In nucleotides, the CDR3 is TGTGCCAGCAGCTTACGCCAGGGGGCCACCTACGAGCAGTACTTC. It is translated as CASSLRQGATYEQYF.

The chain recombines TRBV7-9 with TRBJ1-2; maybe TRBD1 (5 bases). The V gene's germline CDR1 is SEHNR and CDR2 FQNEAQ (reference sequence). CDR3 length equals 16 residues. Trimming stripped 2 bases from V and 7 bases from J, with 20 bases between. The DNA of the CDR3 is TGTGCCAGCAGCTTAAACTCGCAGGGATCGGCTCTTGGCTACACCTTC. It encodes CASSLNSQGSALGYTF. Full variable domain (rest looked up from reference TRBV7-9 and TRBJ1-2): DTGVSQNPRHKITKRGQNVTFRCDPISEHNRLYWYRQTLGQGPEFLTYFQNEAQLEKSRLLSDRFSAERPKGSFSTLEIQRTEQGDSAMYLCASSLNSQGSALGYTFGSGTRLTVV.

CDR3 sequence: CASSYSSGKDIQYF. The CDR3 coding sequence is TGTGCCAGCAGTTACTCTTCAGGGAAGGACATTCAGTACTTC. The chain couples TRBV6-5 to TRBJ2-4, with D maybe TRBD1 (5 bases). Germline assignment: CDR1 MNHEY and CDR2 SVGAGI. The CDR3 runs to 14 residues. V was trimmed by 0 bases and J by 8 bases, leaving 11 bases between them.

The chain is built from TRBV2 and TRBJ2-1, with unresolved D. The V and J ends lost 10 bases and 3 bases respectively, with 7 bases between them. The CDR3 consists of 11 residues. Germline CDR1 and CDR2: SNHLY and FYNNEI. The CDR3 bases are TGTGCCACGCAGATCTACAATGAGCAGTTCTTC. This translates into CATQIYNEQFF.

The chain has TRBV18 and TRBJ1-1, with 7 bases identical to TRBD1. Trimming took 3 bases from V and 1 from J; bases not matched to a gene: 2. Germline CDR1 is KGHSH and CDR2 is LQKENI. CDR3 length: 14 amino acids. The CDR3 DNA follows: TGTGCCAGCTCACCGGGACAGCAGAACACTGAAGCTTTCTTT. Translating gives CASSPGQQNTEAFF.

This chain uses TRBV30 with TRBJ2-5; 13 bases fit TRBD2. This CDR3 region has 15 residues. The junction had 2 bases not matched to a gene; V was cut back by 1 base and J by 3 bases. Germline CDR1 GTSNPN, CDR2 SVGIG (reference sequence). CDR3 DNA: TGTGCCTGGAGTGGGACTAGCGGGAGTAAAGAGACCCAGTACTTC. Translation: CAWSGTSGSKETQYF.

This clone is a singleton in its sample. The DNA for the CDR3 is TGTGCCAGCAGCTTGGGGGGACTAGCGGGAGCCTTGGGGGAGACCCAGTACTTC. Translated: CASSLGGLAGALGETQYF. This chain links TRBV5-4 with TRBJ2-5; 14 bases map to TRBD2. V was pared by 0 bases and J by 5 bases, with 9 bases of the junction left unmatched. In germline, CDR1 is SGHNT, CDR2 YYREEE (reference sequence). The CDR3 consists of 18 residues.

This clone was seen a single time. V gene TRBV20-1 combines with J gene TRBJ2-3; no definite D call. This CDR3 has 11 amino acids. V lost 7 bases, J lost 2 bases, and 7 bases lay in between. Looked up from germline, CDR1 is DFQATT and CDR2 is SNEGSKA (reference sequence). The CDR3 is CSVQTTDTQYF. CDR3 nucleotides: TGCAGTGTCCAGACCACAGATACGCAGTATTTT.

A remark on this clone: The same CDR3 arises from other DNA sequences in this sample as well. The chain is built from TRBV18 and TRBJ2-5; D is ambiguous. V lost 3 bases and J 2 bases, leaving 1 base between the germline ends. Germline CDR1 KGHSH, CDR2 LQKENI. This CDR3 has 11 residues. The CDR3: CASSPQETQYF. The CDR3 coding sequence is TGTGCCAGCTCACCTCAAGAGACCCAGTACTTC.

The chain links TRBV27 to TRBJ1-3; TRBD1 might be the D (5 bases). Germline CDR1 reads MNHEY; CDR2 reads SMNVEV (reference sequence). Trimming removed 8 bases at V and 4 bases at J, with 15 bases between. The CDR3 contains 14 residues. The CDR3 DNA sequence: TGTGCCAGCTCCTCGGGACGACGGGGAAACACCATATATTTT. It codes for CASSSGRRGNTIYF.

This chain joins TRBV30 and TRBJ2-3, with 9 bases that match TRBD2. V gave up 1 base and J gave up 0 bases; unmatched junction bases: 2. From germline, CDR1 is GTSNPN and CDR2 SVGIG (reference sequence). There are 15 residues in the CDR3. CDR3 residues: CAWSGGGVSTDTQYF. The CDR3 nucleotides are TGTGCCTGGAGTGGCGGGGGGGTGAGCACAGATACGCAGTATTTT.

The genes are TRBV6-6 and TRBJ1-6; perhaps TRBD1 as D (6 bases). V was clipped by 2 bases and J by 3 bases, with 11 bases between them. Germline-derived CDR1 and CDR2 are MNHNY and SVGAGI (reference sequence). The length of the CDR3 is 16 residues. CDR3 sequence reads: CASSYADRSYNSPLHF. The DNA for the CDR3 is TGTGCCAGCAGTTACGCTGACAGGAGCTATAATTCACCCCTCCACTTT.

This sequence joins TRBV6-5 and TRBJ2-7; weak D call: TRBD2 (6 bases). Trimming took off 6 bases at V and 6 bases at J, with 15 bases between the two ends. The CDR3 is 13 residues long. Germline assignment: CDR1 MNHEY and CDR2 SVGAGI. The CDR3 sequence is CASSPGGMREQYF. The CDR3 DNA reads as TGTGCCAGCAGCCCCGGGGGAATGCGCGAGCAGTACTTC.

The chain joins TRBV19 to TRBJ2-1; 10 nucleotides line up with TRBD2. CDR1 and CDR2 from the germline V gene are LNHDA and SQIVND (reference sequence). Germline trimming cut 6 bases from V and 8 bases from J; bases unmatched to any gene: 13. The CDR3 is made up of 16 amino acids. The CDR3 DNA is TGTGCCAGTAGAAGCCAGCGGGGGGGGTCCGAGTATGAGCAGTTCTTC. Protein sequence: CASRSQRGGSEYEQFF.

The CDR3 DNA reads as TGTGCCAGCAGCGTAGAGGGGCGGGCTAATGAAAAACTGTTTTTT. It specifies CASSVEGRANEKLFF. V gene TRBV9 combines with J gene TRBJ1-4, with D perhaps TRBD1 (5 bases). The CDR3 is 15 amino acids. CDR1 and CDR2 from the germline V gene are SGDLS and YYNGEE. V was cut by 0 bases and J by 3 bases, with 9 bases left in between.

The rearrangement uses TRBV18 and TRBJ1-1, with 9 positions matching TRBD1. The germline V gene encodes CDR1 KGHSH and CDR2 LQKENI. The CDR3 runs to 15 residues. Losses at the gene ends were 3 bases for V and 7 bases for J; bases not matched to a gene: 9. The CDR3 spells CASSPTRDRAFEAFF. DNA of the CDR3: TGTGCCAGCTCACCCACGCGGGACAGGGCCTTTGAAGCTTTCTTT.

The rearrangement uses TRBV9 and TRBJ2-1; D is possibly TRBD2 (5 bases). The length of the CDR3 is 14 residues. The germline V gene encodes CDR1 SGDLS and CDR2 YYNGEE. Trimming left V 0 bases short and J 5 bases short, with 9 bases between. The CDR3 loop reads CASSVGLSNNEQFF. For the CDR3, the DNA is TGTGCCAGCAGCGTAGGACTATCCAACAATGAGCAGTTCTTC.

V usage is TRBV27 and J usage is TRBJ2-2; 8 nucleotides align to TRBD1. CDR1 is MNHEY and CDR2 is SMNVEV in the germline V gene (reference sequence). This CDR3 is built from 14 residues. Germline trimming cut 6 bases from V and 5 bases from J; bases unmatched to any gene: 5. The CDR3 region is CASRNQGATGELFF. The CDR3 DNA follows: TGTGCCAGCAGGAACCAGGGGGCTACCGGGGAGCTGTTTTTT.

The genes are TRBV27 and TRBJ2-2, with 11 bases lining up with TRBD2. Germline trimming cut 2 bases from V and 8 bases from J; bases unmatched to any gene: 10. The CDR3 runs to 17 residues. Germline loops: CDR1 MNHEY, CDR2 SMNVEV (reference sequence). Written as DNA, the CDR3 is TGTGCCAGCAGTTTAGATCGACTAGCGGGATTCGCGGGGGAGCTGTTTTTT. Its translation: CASSLDRLAGFAGELFF.

The rearrangement links TRBV19 to TRBJ2-2; weak D call: TRBD2 (5 bases). This CDR3 has 13 residues. Germline CDR1 and CDR2: LNHDA and SQIVND (reference sequence). V lost 8 bases and J 2 bases, leaving 9 bases between the germline ends. CDR3 nucleotides: TGTGCCAGTGGTCTAGCTAACACCGGGGAGCTGTTTTTT. This encodes CASGLANTGELFF.

V and J are TRBV5-1 and TRBJ2-5; possibly TRBD1 for D (6 bases). The CDR3 is made up of 16 amino acids. Germline-derived CDR1 and CDR2 are SGHRS and YFSETQ. Trimming took off 3 bases at V and 3 bases at J, with 18 bases between the two ends. In nucleotides, the CDR3 is TGCGCCAGCAGCTCCTTACAGGGATTTGGGGAAGAGACCCAGTACTTC. Its protein product is CASSSLQGFGEETQYF.

This chain joins TRBV7-2 and TRBJ2-5; 14 nucleotides match TRBD2. CDR1 SGHTA and CDR2 FQGNSA come from the germline V gene. V was clipped by 4 bases and J by 6 bases; unmatched bases: 4. The CDR3 extends over 15 amino acids. The CDR3 reads CASSSTSGGGKTQYF. The CDR3 DNA follows: TGTGCCAGCAGCTCGACTAGCGGGGGGGGAAAGACCCAGTACTTC.

The genes are TRBV12-5 and TRBJ2-7, with D unclear. Trimming removed 1 base from V and 12 bases from J, with 13 bases in between. Germline CDR1 LGHNT, CDR2 FRNRAP. The CDR3 has 12 amino acids. The CDR3 DNA follows: TGTGCTAGTGGTTTGGACAGTAGTAGCCCGTACTTC. Translated, it gives CASGLDSSSPYF.

The V call is TRBV6-5, the J call TRBJ1-5; D call uncertain. V lost 6 bases and J 5 bases, leaving 11 bases between the germline ends. CDR3 length equals 13 residues. Germline V gene data show CDR1 as MNHEY and CDR2 as SVGAGI. For the CDR3, the DNA is TGTGCCAGCAGCCTTGGGCCCTATCAGCCCCAGCATTTT. Encoded protein: CASSLGPYQPQHF.

The V call is TRBV4-1, the J call TRBJ2-1; 12 positions match TRBD2. Germline V gene data show CDR1 as MGHRA and CDR2 as YSYEKL. The CDR3 extends over 18 amino acids. With V trimmed by 4 bases and J by 9 bases, 16 bases remained unmatched. The CDR3 region is CASSRGLAGILPIAEQFF. The CDR3 DNA reads TGCGCCAGCAGCCGTGGACTAGCGGGAATCCTTCCAATAGCTGAGCAGTTCTTC.